This TCR beta chain emerged from a study of blood T cell repertoires in COVID-19. At the level of the study: There were acute and convalescent COVID-19 samples, and they came from the United States, Italy and Spain.

Cohort 3 recovery required two negative PCRs, clearance, or symptom resolution. Profiled with immunoSEQ multiplex PCR; TCRdb holds only in-frame clones, not every one. The profile shows hundreds of thousands of clones, roughly 90% of them singletons. V lost 3 bases to trimming and J lost 8 bases; unmatched junction nucleotides: 1. This CDR3 has 11 residues. The germline CDR1 and CDR2 sequences are SGDLS and YYNGEE. The rearrangement joins TRBV9 to TRBJ1-1; 7 nucleotides match TRBD1. The sequence was collected from a man aged 60-69 years who had recovered from COVID-19. Material for sequencing was PBMCs or T cells enriched from blood (not recorded which). The CDR3 is CASSADREAFF. CDR3 in DNA: TGTGCCAGCAGCGCGGACAGGGAAGCTTTCTTT.